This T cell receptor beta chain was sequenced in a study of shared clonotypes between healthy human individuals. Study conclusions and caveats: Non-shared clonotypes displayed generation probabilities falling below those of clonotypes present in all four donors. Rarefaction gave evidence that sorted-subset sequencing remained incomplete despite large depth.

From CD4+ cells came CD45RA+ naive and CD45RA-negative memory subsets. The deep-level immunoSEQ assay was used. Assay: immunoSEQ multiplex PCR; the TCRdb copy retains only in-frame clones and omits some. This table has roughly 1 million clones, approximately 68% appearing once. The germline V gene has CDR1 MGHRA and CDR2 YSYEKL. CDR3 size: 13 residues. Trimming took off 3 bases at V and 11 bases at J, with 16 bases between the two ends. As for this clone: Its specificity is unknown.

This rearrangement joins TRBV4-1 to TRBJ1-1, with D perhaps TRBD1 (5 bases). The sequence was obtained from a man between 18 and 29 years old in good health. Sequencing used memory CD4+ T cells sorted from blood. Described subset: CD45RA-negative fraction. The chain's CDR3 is CASSHPGSLGAFF. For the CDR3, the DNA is TGCGCCAGCAGCCATCCAGGGTCTCTTGGTGCTTTCTTT.